This T cell receptor beta chain was documented in a study of T cell changes during pregnancy in multiple sclerosis. Clones were sequenced by immunoSEQ multiplex PCR, and TCRdb holds only the in-frame ones, with some missing. This sample has about 77,000 clones, with more than 85% found just once. CDR1 is KGHSH and CDR2 is LQKENI in the germline V gene. Trimming shortened V by 6 bases and J by 4 bases, and 13 bases separated the two germline ends. This CDR3 has 14 residues. This material consisted of peripheral blood, taken after pregnancy. This receptor was obtained from a female donor in good health, enrolled as a control in a pregnancy study. The chain recombines TRBV18 with TRBJ2-1; D is undetermined. The DNA of the CDR3 is TGTGCCAGCTCTCCCGGGTCGACTTACAATGAGCAGTTCTTC. It yields the protein CASSPGSTYNEQFF.